This T cell receptor beta chain was sequenced during a study of T-cell reconstitution after alpha-beta-depleted transplantation in children. Molecular barcoding with unique molecular identifiers was used for the TCRbeta library. TCRdb reanalysed the PCR reads using MiXCR and keeps one entry per CDR3 protein. The table lists around 440,000 distinct CDR3 sequences, about 10% of them singletons. CDR1 is DFQATT, CDR2 SNEGSKA, per germline (reference sequence). This CDR3 contains 12 residues. Trimming cost V 0 bases and J 6 bases, with 7 bases left between them. This clonotype occurred many times. This sample comprised PBMCs, obtained before TCRalphabeta/CD19-depleted stem cell transplant. This TCR was recovered from a child aged 2-15 years with inherited bone marrow failure, due to receive a stem cell transplant. The chain carries TRBV20-1 and TRBJ2-3; the D is unclear. The CDR3 is CSARDMPDTQYF. As DNA, the CDR3 is TGCAGTGCTAGAGATATGCCGGATACGCAGTATTTT.